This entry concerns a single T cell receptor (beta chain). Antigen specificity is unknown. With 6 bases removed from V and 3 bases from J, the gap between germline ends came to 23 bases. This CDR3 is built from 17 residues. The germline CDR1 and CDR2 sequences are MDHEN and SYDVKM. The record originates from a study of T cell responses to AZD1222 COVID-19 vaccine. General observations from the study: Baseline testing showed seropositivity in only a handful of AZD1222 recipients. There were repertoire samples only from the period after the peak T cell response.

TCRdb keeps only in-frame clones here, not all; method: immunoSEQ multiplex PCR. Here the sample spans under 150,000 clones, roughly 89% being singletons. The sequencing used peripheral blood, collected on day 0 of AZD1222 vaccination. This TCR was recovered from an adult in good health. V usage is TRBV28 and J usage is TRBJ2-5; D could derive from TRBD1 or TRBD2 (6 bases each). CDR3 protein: CASSPRYGGRRKETQYF. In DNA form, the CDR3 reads TGTGCCAGCAGCCCCAGGTATGGGGGGCGTCGGAAAGAGACCCAGTACTTC.